A selection of T cell receptor beta chains follows, all from one sample in a study of blood T cell repertoires in COVID-19. Sequencing used immunoSEQ multiplex PCR; TCRdb keeps in-frame clones, though not all of them. The sample holds 410,000 or so clones, about 88% seen once. The specimen sequenced was peripheral blood. The receptors derive from a woman aged 40 to 50 with COVID-19, enrolled during active disease. CDR3s include the opening cysteine and the closing phenylalanine or tryptophan.

J gene: TRBJ1-2
V gene: TRBV4-1
CDR3 protein: CASSPAFSSEANYGYTF

J gene: TRBJ1-5
V gene: TRBV15
CDR3 protein: CATSRVGQGAGQPQHF

J gene: TRBJ1-1
V gene: TRBV12-3/TRBV12-4
CDR3 protein: CASSLVSTEAFF

J gene: TRBJ2-1
V gene: TRBV28
CDR3 protein: CASSAGDGRADNEQFF

J gene: TRBJ1-1
V gene: TRBV7-3
CDR3 protein: CASSLKALPGVGTEAFF

J gene: TRBJ2-4
V gene: TRBV19
CDR3 protein: CASSIGGTGSLGKNIQYF

J gene: TRBJ1-1
V gene: TRBV5-1
CDR3 protein: CASSPMDRQNTEAFF

J gene: TRBJ2-5
V gene: TRBV28
CDR3 protein: CASSFPLKQANQETQYF

J gene: TRBJ1-1
V gene: TRBV6-5
CDR3 protein: CASSNRGAYTEAFF

J gene: TRBJ2-2
V gene: TRBV27
CDR3 protein: CASRSQTGELFF

J gene: TRBJ1-6
V gene: TRBV9
CDR3 protein: CASSLPLRLNSPLHF

J gene: TRBJ1-1
V gene: TRBV29-1
CDR3 protein: CSASRGVGTEAFF

J gene: TRBJ2-2
V gene: TRBV19
CDR3 protein: CASRKPGGPVNTGELFF

J gene: TRBJ1-1
V gene: TRBV7-2
CDR3 protein: CASSFFFRGNTEAFF

J gene: TRBJ1-6
V gene: TRBV10-3
CDR3 protein: CAISEVRGSGNSPLHF

J gene: TRBJ2-7
V gene: TRBV5-4
CDR3 protein: CASSRSGTTLYEQYF

J gene: TRBJ1-5
V gene: TRBV19
CDR3 protein: CASTAHRGINQPQHF

J gene: TRBJ1-1
V gene: TRBV4-2
CDR3 protein: CASSQEIRSRNTEAFF

J gene: TRBJ2-2
V gene: TRBV30
CDR3 protein: CAWQGTGMSGELFF

J gene: TRBJ2-3
V gene: TRBV5-1
CDR3 protein: CASGTGTDTQYF

J gene: TRBJ1-1
V gene: TRBV19
CDR3 protein: CASSGYYRDLNTEAFF

J gene: TRBJ2-5
V gene: TRBV11-3
CDR3 protein: CASSETGFEETQYF

J gene: TRBJ1-1
V gene: TRBV19
CDR3 protein: CASTTLGQGRTEAFF

J gene: TRBJ1-1
V gene: TRBV6-2/TRBV6-3
CDR3 protein: CASSYNRNTEAFF

J gene: TRBJ1-4
V gene: TRBV27
CDR3 protein: CASSLLVGGREKLFF

J gene: TRBJ1-5
V gene: TRBV24-1
CDR3 protein: CATSDGGQGAGQPQHF

J gene: TRBJ2-7
V gene: TRBV28
CDR3 protein: CASRGSSYEQYF

J gene: TRBJ2-3
V gene: TRBV25-1
CDR3 protein: CASSERRGRGTDTQYF

J gene: TRBJ1-1
V gene: TRBV3-1/TRBV3-2
CDR3 protein: CATTTIVTEAFF

J gene: TRBJ1-5
V gene: TRBV9
CDR3 protein: CASSVDSGRPQHF

J gene: TRBJ2-7
V gene: TRBV28
CDR3 protein: CASSTQDREISYEQYF

J gene: TRBJ2-7
V gene: TRBV5-4
CDR3 protein: CASSLRSGRGYEQYF

J gene: TRBJ1-5
V gene: TRBV27
CDR3 protein: CASSHSNQPQHF

J gene: TRBJ1-2
V gene: TRBV7-8
CDR3 protein: CASSLVGGAEGYTF

J gene: TRBJ1-2
V gene: TRBV24-1
CDR3 protein: CATSDLSRGYGYTF

J gene: TRBJ1-3
V gene: TRBV15
CDR3 protein: CATRDLQGPGNTIYF

J gene: TRBJ2-1
V gene: TRBV27
CDR3 protein: CASSLFTGDEQFF

J gene: TRBJ2-3
V gene: TRBV7-2
CDR3 protein: CASSPRGSSGRTDTQYF

J gene: TRBJ2-1
V gene: TRBV15
CDR3 protein: CATSRETTGGPHEQFF

J gene: TRBJ1-2
V gene: TRBV5-1
CDR3 protein: CASSLIGEAYGYTF

J gene: TRBJ2-1
V gene: TRBV28
CDR3 protein: CASSLSLGLAGHEQFF

J gene: TRBJ2-5
V gene: TRBV7-7
CDR3 protein: CASSSDRGMETQYF

J gene: TRBJ2-7
V gene: TRBV6-5
CDR3 protein: CASSYGGSGNYEQYF

J gene: TRBJ1-2
V gene: TRBV7-2
CDR3 protein: CASSLNRGNYGYTF

J gene: TRBJ2-4
V gene: TRBV5-8
CDR3 protein: CASSLVPDRGDIQYF

J gene: TRBJ2-3
V gene: TRBV7-2
CDR3 protein: CASSLGGPSTDTQYF

J gene: TRBJ2-1
V gene: TRBV5-8
CDR3 protein: CASSLGDRGGNEQFF

J gene: TRBJ2-1
V gene: TRBV11-1
CDR3 protein: CASSTQTSPSDYEQFF

J gene: TRBJ1-4
V gene: TRBV6-2/TRBV6-3
CDR3 protein: CASSYSATGYEKLFF

J gene: TRBJ1-2
V gene: TRBV7-8
CDR3 protein: CASSLSQGSYGYTF

J gene: TRBJ1-1
V gene: TRBV4-3
CDR3 protein: CASSGRQGANTEAFF

J gene: TRBJ1-3
V gene: TRBV18
CDR3 protein: CASSRQVISGNTIYF

J gene: TRBJ2-7
V gene: TRBV20-1
CDR3 protein: CSASIPRETGTSSYEQYF

J gene: TRBJ2-7
V gene: TRBV12-3/TRBV12-4
CDR3 protein: CASRRGPAYEQYF